This is a list of T cell receptor beta chains from one sample in a study of blood T cell repertoires in COVID-19. The method was immunoSEQ multiplex PCR; TCRdb's version includes in-frame clones alone and lacks a portion of them. The data contain roughly 300,000 clones, 65% to 85% of them singletons. Material: peripheral blood. These receptors all come from a woman between 45 and 65 years old with acute or convalescent COVID-19. The conserved cysteine and the conserved F or W are not part of the CDR3 here. Each record gives: J gene, V gene, CDR3 protein.

J: TRBJ1-2; V: TRBV19; CDR3: ASSLTGDYGYT
J: TRBJ1-1; V: TRBV14; CDR3: ASSQSRGTEAF
J: TRBJ1-2; V: TRBV3-1/TRBV3-2; CDR3: ASSQEVVVRGGYT
J: TRBJ2-7; V: TRBV19; CDR3: ASSGRGSYEQY
J: TRBJ2-1; V: TRBV15; CDR3: ATSRASGEQF
J: TRBJ1-2; V: TRBV28; CDR3: ASSLGLGYT
J: TRBJ2-1; V: TRBV5-6; CDR3: ASSELGLAGNNEQF
J: TRBJ2-4; V: TRBV21-1; CDR3: ASSQGPQY
J: TRBJ2-2; V: TRBV12-5; CDR3: ASGWKTSGITGELF
J: TRBJ1-1; V: TRBV10-3; CDR3: AISGRDTEAF
J: TRBJ2-6; V: TRBV9; CDR3: ASSEPGLSSGANVLT
J: TRBJ1-5; V: TRBV15; CDR3: ATSRGGLLGEPQH
J: TRBJ2-1; V: TRBV6-2/TRBV6-3; CDR3: ASSAEGQGNEQF
J: TRBJ1-1; V: TRBV27; CDR3: ASSLFGGTEAF
J: TRBJ2-7; V: TRBV4-1; CDR3: ASSQVLLPGLSYEQY
J: TRBJ2-7; V: TRBV6-1; CDR3: ASSEAGDIAYEQY
J: TRBJ1-5; V: TRBV5-1; CDR3: ASSDGTGNQPQH
J: TRBJ1-4; V: TRBV5-1; CDR3: ASSRTGTHEKLF
J: TRBJ1-4; V: TRBV5-1; CDR3: ASSFGTGDEKLF
J: TRBJ1-1; V: TRBV5-4; CDR3: ASSNVGVGTEAF
J: TRBJ1-2; V: TRBV19; CDR3: ASSGNRGDYGYT
J: TRBJ2-7; V: TRBV29-1; CDR3: SVELGDRGLEQY
J: TRBJ1-1; V: TRBV5-4; CDR3: ASSLFRDTEAF
J: TRBJ2-5; V: TRBV5-6; CDR3: ASSSQLGGLRETQY
J: TRBJ1-2; V: TRBV28; CDR3: ASTDSGGRNGYT
J: TRBJ2-1; V: TRBV2; CDR3: ASTPRGLAGSYNEQF
J: TRBJ2-3; V: TRBV18; CDR3: ASSPGLPPTDTQY
J: TRBJ2-5; V: TRBV7-2; CDR3: ASSFVGRTAEETQY
J: TRBJ2-7; V: TRBV5-1; CDR3: ASSLGQSEQY
J: TRBJ2-2; V: TRBV11-2; CDR3: ASWGGLNTGELF
J: TRBJ1-6; V: TRBV27; CDR3: ASSHDRGTSPLH
J: TRBJ1-4; V: TRBV7-9; CDR3: ASSLLVNRDEKLF
J: TRBJ1-3; V: TRBV11-2; CDR3: ASSYTGVSGNTIY
J: TRBJ2-7; V: TRBV5-8; CDR3: ASSLGVTGVYEQY
J: TRBJ1-1; V: TRBV29-1; CDR3: SVAKGTADTEAF
J: TRBJ1-1; V: TRBV5-4; CDR3: ASKGTGEGTEAF
J: TRBJ2-2; V: TRBV7-8; CDR3: ASSPDGNDGELF
J: TRBJ2-7; V: TRBV6-2/TRBV6-3; CDR3: ASSYSSGRVMEQY
J: TRBJ1-1; V: TRBV7-2; CDR3: ASSDRTENTEAF
J: TRBJ2-2; V: TRBV30; CDR3: AWSQTGELF
J: TRBJ2-2; V: TRBV11-3; CDR3: ASSLADFRGQGSTGELF
J: TRBJ1-2; V: TRBV30; CDR3: AWTKIGTRSRGYT
J: TRBJ1-3; V: TRBV18; CDR3: ASSSTGLNTIY
J: TRBJ2-3; V: TRBV7-2; CDR3: ASSPLAGLGDTQY
J: TRBJ2-2; V: TRBV5-1; CDR3: ASSLLDSANTGELF
J: TRBJ1-1; V: TRBV18; CDR3: ASSPRDTEAF
J: TRBJ1-4; V: TRBV5-1; CDR3: ASSSSWGEEKLF
J: TRBJ2-5; V: TRBV14; CDR3: ASSQGWTSGISETQY
J: TRBJ2-5; V: TRBV5-6; CDR3: ASSSQGGGETQY
J: TRBJ1-5; V: TRBV4-1; CDR3: ASSQEGAGMGNQPQH
J: TRBJ1-1; V: TRBV5-1; CDR3: ASSLQASVAEAF
J: TRBJ2-1; V: TRBV24-1; CDR3: ATRSAGAGGSNEQF
J: TRBJ2-5; V: TRBV7-3; CDR3: ASSKTSQETQY
J: TRBJ1-4; V: TRBV7-2; CDR3: ASSLARGKFATNEKLF
J: TRBJ1-6; V: TRBV2; CDR3: ASKVSSYNSPLH
J: TRBJ1-2; V: TRBV4-2; CDR3: ASSQTPSGQGYYGYT
J: TRBJ1-2; V: TRBV29-1; CDR3: SAGSVDGYT